Following are 19 T cell receptor beta chains from one sample sequenced in a study of blood T cell repertoires in COVID-19 (dated by TCRdb to 2020 to 2022). The library came from the immunoSEQ multiplex PCR assay. As stored in TCRdb, this immuneACCESS dataset retains in-frame rearrangements with V and J assigned. A fraction of the clones does not appear; measured against another copy, unresolved V genes explain less than half of the discrepancy, and the remainder lacks a known reason. This sample is represented by hundreds of thousands of clones; over 75% of them were singletons. Of the sample, approximately 8% falls within the top ten clones. Sequences were obtained from peripheral blood. The receptors here all came from a woman over 75 with acute or convalescent COVID-19.

CDR3 loop: CASSSSEGTEAFF. The CDR3 region has the DNA TGTGCCAGCAGTTCCTCCGAGGGCACTGAAGCTTTCTTT. The V and J genes are TRBV12-3 or TRBV12-4 and TRBJ1-1, with D unresolved. Trimming stripped 4 bases from V and 4 bases from J, with 10 bases between. The CDR3 sequence is 13 residues long.

Details on this clone: This specimen includes other DNA sequences encoding the same CDR3. The chain uses TRBV15 and TRBJ2-3; TRBD1 matches 7 bases. The V gene's germline CDR1 is LNHNV and CDR2 YYDKDF (reference sequence). V gave up 0 bases and J gave up 4 bases; unmatched junction bases: 4. This CDR3 has 15 amino acids. CDR3 in amino acids: CATSRDRGPADTQYF. The CDR3 bases are TGTGCCACCAGCAGAGATAGGGGGCCCGCAGATACGCAGTATTTT.

The genes are TRBV10-2 and TRBJ1-3; no reliable D call. The CDR3 loop spans 14 amino acids. V was trimmed by 4 bases and J by 0 bases, leaving 7 bases between them. Germline CDR1 is WSHSY and CDR2 is SAAADI. CDR3 residues: CASSAQRSGNTIYF. DNA of the CDR3: TGCGCCAGCAGTGCCCAGCGCTCTGGAAACACCATATATTTT.

The chain is built from TRBV5-1 and TRBJ2-1; 7 bases are a match to TRBD2. The CDR3 has 13 amino acids. Germline V gene sequence: CDR1 SGHRS, CDR2 YFSETQ. The ends lost 7 bases at V and 5 bases at J; junction bases unmatched: 6. The CDR3 coding sequence is TGCGCCAGCCGGACTAGTCGGAACAATGAGCAGTTCTTC. It encodes CASRTSRNNEQFF.

The J gene is TRBJ2-5, the V gene TRBV5-1, with 10 bases identical to TRBD2. Germline-derived CDR1 and CDR2 are SGHRS and YFSETQ. The ends lost 2 bases at V and 1 base at J; junction bases unmatched: 8. The CDR3 has 17 residues. In DNA, the CDR3 is TGCGCCAGCAGCTTCCAAGGACTAGCGGAGATCCAAGAGACCCAGTACTTC. This gives the protein CASSFQGLAEIQETQYF.

This chain links TRBV29-1 with TRBJ1-4; TRBD1 might be the D (6 bases). Germline assignment: CDR1 SQVTM and CDR2 ANQGSEA. V was trimmed by 5 bases and J by 10 bases, leaving 20 bases between them. The CDR3 contains 14 residues. The DNA for the CDR3 is TGCAGCGTTTCCACAGACATTACCAGGGGAAAACTGTTTTTT. Translation gives CSVSTDITRGKLFF.

The chain recombines TRBV12-3 or TRBV12-4 with TRBJ2-7, with unresolved D. Trimming cost V 2 bases and J 4 bases, with 9 bases left between them. The CDR3 spans 13 residues. The CDR3, as DNA: TGTGCCAGCAGTTTAATGTCGTTTTACGAGCAGTACTTC. This codes for CASSLMSFYEQYF.

J is TRBJ2-1 and V is TRBV5-8; 7 nucleotides line up with TRBD2. Looked up from germline, CDR1 is SGHTS and CDR2 is YDEGEE. The CDR3 spans 16 residues. V trimming: 4 bases; J trimming: 0 bases; junction bases outside the gene matches: 7. The CDR3 DNA follows: TGTGCCAGCAGCCCTGATCGGACTAGCTCCTACAATGAGCAGTTCTTC. It yields the protein CASSPDRTSSYNEQFF.

The rearrangement links TRBV6-1 to TRBJ1-4, with D perhaps TRBD1 (5 bases). Germline V gene lookup returns CDR1 MNHNS and CDR2 SASEGT. V was cut by 3 bases and J by 4 bases, with 12 bases left in between. The CDR3 consists of 15 residues. CDR3 protein: CASSDLGRGNEKLFF. CDR3 nucleotide sequence: TGTGCCAGCAGTGATTTGGGGCGAGGTAATGAAAAACTGTTTTTT.

This chain uses TRBV4-1 with TRBJ2-3; 7 bases align to TRBD1. This CDR3 contains 18 residues. V was pared by 0 bases and J by 5 bases, with 14 bases of the junction left unmatched. Germline assignment: CDR1 MGHRA and CDR2 YSYEKL. The CDR3 region has the DNA TGCGCCAGCAGCCAAGAGTACAGGGGATGGAGAAGTGGAGATACGCAGTATTTT. Amino acids: CASSQEYRGWRSGDTQYF.

The chain recombines TRBV7-9 with TRBJ1-1; D perhaps matches TRBD1 (5 bases). The V gene's germline CDR1 is SEHNR and CDR2 FQNEAQ (reference sequence). The length of the CDR3 is 12 residues. Trimming stripped 11 bases from V and 1 base from J, with 11 bases between. The CDR3 loop reads CALRGGNTEAFF. CDR3 DNA: TGTGCCCTTAGGGGTGGGAACACTGAAGCTTTCTTT.

The chain is built from TRBV21-1 and TRBJ2-3; no DNA check was done on the table's D call, TRBD2. TRBV21-1 is given as a pseudogene. CDR3 size: 16 residues. This CDR3 is CASSKGTSGGTDTQYF. The CDR3 region has the DNA TGTGCCAGCAGCAAAGGGACTAGCGGGGGCACAGATACGCAGTATTTT.

The chain recombines TRBV30 with TRBJ1-2; 7 bases are shared with TRBD1. V trimming: 3 bases; J trimming: 2 bases; junction bases outside the gene matches: 6. Germline V gene lookup returns CDR1 GTSNPN and CDR2 SVGIG (reference sequence). The length of the CDR3 is 14 residues. CDR3 coding DNA: TGTGCCTGGAGGGAACAGGGGCTGAACTATGGCTACACCTTC. Residues: CAWREQGLNYGYTF.

The genes are TRBV5-1 and TRBJ2-7, with 10 positions matching TRBD1. Germline lookup yields CDR1 SGHRS and CDR2 YFSETQ. With 5 bases clipped from V and 0 bases from J, the junction kept 11 bases outside the gene matches. This CDR3 comprises 17 residues. The CDR3 DNA reads TGCGCCAGCAGTTTAAGGACAGGGGGACCCTCCTCCTACGAGCAGTACTTC. Translated: CASSLRTGGPSSYEQYF.

About this clone itself: Mismatch with germline at one junction end may stem from a read error. The V call is TRBV4-2, the J call TRBJ1-4, with 8 positions matching TRBD1. The V gene's germline CDR1 is LGHNA and CDR2 YNFKEQ. The CDR3 sequence is 13 residues long. The CDR3 region is CASSQDMQDRVLF. DNA for the CDR3: TGTGCCAGCAGCCAAGATATGCAGGACAGGGTACTTTTT.

This clone was seen a few times. This chain connects TRBV5-6 to TRBJ1-5, with a possible D match to TRBD1 (6 bases). The V end lost 0 bases, the J end lost 3 bases, and 10 bases lay between the germline ends. Looked up from germline, CDR1 is SGHDT and CDR2 is YYEEEE. The length of the CDR3 is 15 residues. The CDR3 coding sequence is TGTGCCAGCAGCTTGGGGGGGCTTGACAATCAGCCCCAGCATTTT. Translated, it gives CASSLGGLDNQPQHF.

The chain employs TRBV28 and TRBJ1-6; possible D gene TRBD1, 5 bases. The length of the CDR3 is 12 residues. Trimming cost V 8 bases and J 8 bases, with 10 bases left between them. Germline V lookup: CDR1 MDHEN, CDR2 SYDVKM. CDR3 in amino acids: CASWGRDSPLHF. The DNA of the CDR3 is TGTGCCAGCTGGGGCAGGGATTCACCCCTCCACTTT.

About this clone itself: A junction boundary mismatches the germline segment, possibly from a read error. Other nucleotide sequences in the sample specify the same CDR3. The gene calls are TRBV23-1 and TRBJ2-3, with 16 bases matching TRBD2. TRBV23-1 belongs to the ORF category, with a function that is uncertain. The CDR3 loop spans 22 amino acids. The CDR3 DNA sequence: TGCGCCAGTAGTCAAAGCACAGAGCCCGGGACTAGCGGGAGGGCGGACACAGATACGCAGTATTTT. Protein sequence: CASSQSTEPGTSGRADTDTQYF.

The chain has TRBV5-5 and TRBJ1-1; possibly TRBD1 for D (5 bases). The CDR3 is 18 residues long. V was clipped by 0 bases and J by 0 bases, with 18 bases between them. The germline V gene encodes CDR1 SGHKS and CDR2 YYEKEE (reference sequence). CDR3 in amino acids: CASSLEHSNRPMNTEAFF. The DNA for the CDR3 is TGTGCCAGCAGCTTGGAACATAGTAACAGGCCGATGAACACTGAAGCTTTCTTT.